This T cell receptor beta chain derives from a study of blood T cell repertoires in COVID-19. Whole-study context: Some COVID-19 samples were acute and others convalescent; all came from the United States, Italy and Spain. T cells, B-cell-depleted T cells, or PBMCs provided the cDNA or gDNA that served as material.

Authors' processing steps: Estimation of nucleated cell counts was performed using reference gene primer amplification. Profiled with immunoSEQ multiplex PCR; TCRdb holds only in-frame clones, not every one. V, J and clone size are those of that table, while D and trimming were read from the DNA. The table records 180,000 or so clones, roughly 86% of them present only once. Germline V gives CDR1 KGHSH, CDR2 LQKENI. This CDR3 region has 18 residues. Deletions cut 1 base from V and 0 bases from J, with 18 bases between. This sequence was found in a man younger than 35 with acute or convalescent COVID-19. The chain joins TRBV18 to TRBJ1-2; D unresolved. Material: peripheral blood. DNA for the CDR3: TGTGCCAGCTCACCACAAGGAGGGTCTCGGTCCTCTAACTATGGCTACACCTTC. The encoded protein is CASSPQGGSRSSNYGYTF.